The rows below give T cell receptor beta chains drawn from one sample of a study of control samples from healthy donors and cancer patients. Clones were sequenced by immunoSEQ multiplex PCR, and TCRdb holds only the in-frame ones, with some missing. The table has about 140,000 clones, more than 90% seen once. Input material: blood. These receptors all come from a man under 40 in good health. Each CDR3 is given with its conserved first and last residue. Fields, in order: CDR3 DNA, CDR3 protein, V gene, clone size, D gene, CDR3 length, J gene. A D gene is named only where the DNA matches it firmly. The size entry is marked missing in some rows and otherwise reads once, few, many or a size class.

DNA: TGTGCCAGCAGCGTAGGAGAGAATCAGCCCCAGCATTTT
CDR3: CASSVGENQPQHF
V: TRBV9
size: -
D: -
length: 13
J: TRBJ1-5

DNA: TGTGCCAGCAGCGCCACAGACACTGAAGCTTTCTTT
CDR3: CASSATDTEAFF
V: TRBV9
size: -
D: -
length: 12
J: TRBJ1-1

DNA: TGTGCCAGTGACTCAACTAGCGGGGGCAAGAATGAGCAGTTCTTC
CDR3: CASDSTSGGKNEQFF
V: TRBV19
size: once
D: TRBD2
length: 15
J: TRBJ2-1

DNA: TGTGCCAGCAGTGAAGCGATCGTTGGGACAGGGTTCTTCGATGAGCAGTTCTTC
CDR3: CASSEAIVGTGFFDEQFF
V: TRBV6-1
size: -
D: TRBD1
length: 18
J: TRBJ2-1

DNA: TGTGCCAGCAGTTACTACAAGAACACTGAAGCTTTCTTT
CDR3: CASSYYKNTEAFF
V: TRBV12-3/TRBV12-4
size: -
D: -
length: 13
J: TRBJ1-1

DNA: TGTGCCACCAGTGATCTTACCAATCAGCCCCAGCATTTT
CDR3: CATSDLTNQPQHF
V: TRBV24-1
size: -
D: -
length: 13
J: TRBJ1-5

DNA: TGTGCCAGCAGCTCTACTAGCGGGGGGCCCCAGTTCTTC
CDR3: CASSSTSGGPQFF
V: TRBV7-8
size: -
D: TRBD2
length: 13
J: TRBJ2-1

DNA: TGTGCCAGTAGTATCCCGGGGCTAGATTACAATGAGCAGTTCTTC
CDR3: CASSIPGLDYNEQFF
V: TRBV19
size: -
D: -
length: 15
J: TRBJ2-1

DNA: TGTGCCAGCAGTCCCGGGGGGCTAGGCACTGAAGCTTTCTTT
CDR3: CASSPGGLGTEAFF
V: TRBV6-5
size: -
D: -
length: 14
J: TRBJ1-1

DNA: TGTGCCAGCAGCTTAAGCACCGGGACTTATAGCAATCAGCCCCAGCATTTT
CDR3: CASSLSTGTYSNQPQHF
V: TRBV7-9
size: -
D: -
length: 17
J: TRBJ1-5

DNA: TGCGCCAGCAGCTTGGGTGGGGGCCCCTCCTACGAGCAGTACTTC
CDR3: CASSLGGGPSYEQYF
V: TRBV5-1
size: -
D: -
length: 15
J: TRBJ2-7

DNA: TGCGCCAGCAGTGAGAAACCTACCGGGGAGCTGTTTTTT
CDR3: CASSEKPTGELFF
V: TRBV10-1
size: few
D: -
length: 13
J: TRBJ2-2

DNA: TGTGCCAGCAGCCGACAGGGGACGGATTCACCCCTCCACTTT
CDR3: CASSRQGTDSPLHF
V: TRBV11-2
size: -
D: TRBD1
length: 14
J: TRBJ1-6

DNA: TGTGCCACCCAAGACCGGGACAGCCTTTTAAATTCACCCCTCCACTTT
CDR3: CATQDRDSLLNSPLHF
V: TRBV28
size: -
D: TRBD1
length: 16
J: TRBJ1-6

DNA: TGTGCCTGGAGTTTCACAGGGGGCGTAAAGCACTATGGCTACACCTTC
CDR3: CAWSFTGGVKHYGYTF
V: TRBV30
size: -
D: TRBD1
length: 16
J: TRBJ1-2

DNA: TGTGCCAGCAGCTTAAAGGCAGGGCCGGGAACTGAAGCTTTCTTT
CDR3: CASSLKAGPGTEAFF
V: TRBV7-3
size: -
D: -
length: 15
J: TRBJ1-1

DNA: TGTGCCAGCAGCCCCGTTATTCCCCCCTACGAGCAGTACTTC
CDR3: CASSPVIPPYEQYF
V: TRBV7-8
size: -
D: -
length: 14
J: TRBJ2-7

DNA: TGTGCCAGCAGTTCGAATACGGGACTAGCGGGCAATGAGCAGTTCTTC
CDR3: CASSSNTGLAGNEQFF
V: TRBV6-5
size: -
D: TRBD2
length: 16
J: TRBJ2-1

DNA: TGTGCCACCCAACTAGCGGGCACAGATACGCAGTATTTT
CDR3: CATQLAGTDTQYF
V: TRBV12-3/TRBV12-4
size: -
D: TRBD2
length: 13
J: TRBJ2-3

DNA: TGTGCCAGTAGTCCCGGGACAGGAGTTGAAGCTTTCTTT
CDR3: CASSPGTGVEAFF
V: TRBV19
size: -
D: TRBD1
length: 13
J: TRBJ1-1

DNA: TGTGCCAGCAGTGACTCTGACAGGGAGGATTCACCCCTCCACTTT
CDR3: CASSDSDREDSPLHF
V: TRBV6-4
size: -
D: TRBD1
length: 15
J: TRBJ1-6

DNA: TGTGCCAGCAGTCCACAGGGGAACTATGGCTACACCTTC
CDR3: CASSPQGNYGYTF
V: TRBV6-6
size: -
D: TRBD1
length: 13
J: TRBJ1-2

DNA: TGTGCCAGCAGCCCAGGACAGACCCCTTACAATGAGCAGTTCTTC
CDR3: CASSPGQTPYNEQFF
V: TRBV7-3
size: -
D: -
length: 15
J: TRBJ2-1

DNA: TGTGCCAGCAGCGGTCCGGGACAGGGTGAAGCTTTCTTT
CDR3: CASSGPGQGEAFF
V: TRBV7-9
size: -
D: TRBD1
length: 13
J: TRBJ1-1

DNA: TGTGCCAGCAGCCCGTGGGAGGACGCCCTTACAGGCAATCAGCCCCAGCATTTT
CDR3: CASSPWEDALTGNQPQHF
V: TRBV7-9
size: -
D: -
length: 18
J: TRBJ1-5

DNA: TGTGCCAGCAGCGTAGATTGGGGAGATGAAAAACTGTTTTTT
CDR3: CASSVDWGDEKLFF
V: TRBV9
size: -
D: -
length: 14
J: TRBJ1-4